The rows below give T cell receptor beta chains drawn from one sample of a study of blood T cell repertoires in COVID-19. TCRdb's copy holds only in-frame clones and misses some; the assay was immunoSEQ multiplex PCR. The sample lists some 78,000 clones, 90% seen once, with 4.3% in the top ten. The sequencing sample was made of peripheral blood. These TCRs come from a woman older than 75 with active or convalescent COVID-19. The CDR3 runs from the conserved cysteine through the conserved F or W. The order of the fields is J gene, V gene, CDR3 length, CDR3 protein.

j_call: TRBJ2-1
v_call: TRBV28
cdr3_length: 16
cdr3_aa: CASSLRLAGGRYEQFF

j_call: TRBJ2-7
v_call: TRBV7-2
cdr3_length: 13
cdr3_aa: CASSLRGSYEQYF

j_call: TRBJ1-1
v_call: TRBV28
cdr3_length: 13
cdr3_aa: CASSRGQVLQAFF

j_call: TRBJ2-3
v_call: TRBV30
cdr3_length: 14
cdr3_aa: CAWMETASTDTQYF

j_call: TRBJ1-1
v_call: TRBV6-2/TRBV6-3
cdr3_length: 13
cdr3_aa: CASSHPRATEAFF

j_call: TRBJ1-1
v_call: TRBV29-1
cdr3_length: 13
cdr3_aa: CSVRSGANTEAFF

j_call: TRBJ1-1
v_call: TRBV7-2
cdr3_length: 13
cdr3_aa: CASSTNRGTEAFF

j_call: TRBJ1-1
v_call: TRBV18
cdr3_length: 17
cdr3_aa: CASSPARAPKGDTEAFF

j_call: TRBJ1-2
v_call: TRBV5-6
cdr3_length: 13
cdr3_aa: CASSPGQGDGYTF

j_call: TRBJ1-1
v_call: TRBV6-2/TRBV6-3
cdr3_length: 15
cdr3_aa: CASSYRDRMTTEAFF

j_call: TRBJ1-1
v_call: TRBV9
cdr3_length: 17
cdr3_aa: CASSVSITGEENTEAFF

j_call: TRBJ2-2
v_call: TRBV9
cdr3_length: 18
cdr3_aa: CASSPTQGQGLNTGELFF

j_call: TRBJ2-7
v_call: TRBV6-5
cdr3_length: 16
cdr3_aa: CASSYSSGLAGGEQYF